What follows are 18 T cell receptor beta chains derived from one specimen sequenced in a study of blood T cells in healthy people across ages. The second PCR ran about 6 to 12 cycles with a sample-barcoded 5' primer and J-beta primers. TCRdb reprocessed the 5' RACE reads with MiXCR, giving one entry per CDR3 protein. The table includes more than 1 million distinct CDR3 sequences, 40% to 55% detected once. Specimen: blood. These receptors originate from a woman in her sixties or seventies in good health.

This clonotype appeared a few times. The chain is built from TRBV4-2 and TRBJ2-7, with a weak D call TRBD1 (5 bases). The germline CDR1 and CDR2 sequences are LGHNA and YNFKEQ. The CDR3 loop spans 14 amino acids. V was shortened by 3 bases and J by 1 base, with 10 bases between the two germline ends. CDR3 region: CASSQEDSSYEQYF. The CDR3 DNA reads TGTGCCAGCAGCCAGGAAGACAGTTCCTACGAGCAGTACTTC.

The rearrangement links TRBV3-1 to TRBJ2-1; maybe TRBD1 (5 bases). The CDR3 is 12 amino acids. V was trimmed by 7 bases and J by 9 bases, leaving 13 bases between them. Germline-derived CDR1 and CDR2 are LGHDT and YNNKEL (reference sequence). DNA for the CDR3: TGTGCCAGCATAGGATCCAGGGCTGAGCAGTTCTTC. Translated: CASIGSRAEQFF.

The chain is built from TRBV28 and TRBJ2-7; D remains ambiguous. The CDR3 extends over 16 amino acids. Germline V gives CDR1 MDHEN, CDR2 SYDVKM. Deletions cut 7 bases from V and 1 base from J, with 20 bases between. CDR3 sequence reads: CASTPSTEGGSYEQYF. CDR3 in DNA: TGTGCCAGCACCCCCAGTACGGAAGGTGGATCCTACGAGCAGTACTTC.

V usage is TRBV7-6 and J usage is TRBJ2-1; a possible D gene is TRBD2 (7 bases). Trimming stripped 1 base from V and 6 bases from J, with 22 bases between. The CDR3 extends over 18 amino acids. The germline V gene has CDR1 SGHVS and CDR2 FNYEAQ. The DNA for the CDR3 is TGTGCCAGCAGCTTAGAGGGGGGCGGGAGAGCCTATTTCAATGAGCAGTTCTTC. This gives the protein CASSLEGGGRAYFNEQFF.

V gene TRBV15 combines with J gene TRBJ1-5; TRBD1 matches 7 bases. The CDR3 length is 15 residues. V trimming: 0 bases; J trimming: 9 bases; junction bases outside the gene matches: 8. Per the germline V gene, CDR1 is LNHNV and CDR2 is YYDKDF (reference sequence). The DNA of the CDR3 is TGTGCCACCAGCAGAGACCTAGGGGGCAGCCGGCCCCAGCATTTT. Residues: CATSRDLGGSRPQHF.

This clonotype appeared many times. The genes are TRBV7-2 and TRBJ2-5; 7 bases line up with TRBD1. V was pared by 5 bases and J by 6 bases, with 9 bases of the junction left unmatched. Germline V gives CDR1 SGHTA, CDR2 FQGNSA. CDR3 length: 14 residues. CDR3 sequence reads: CASSPGTVYKTQYF. In DNA, the CDR3 is TGTGCCAGCAGCCCCGGGACAGTCTATAAGACCCAGTACTTC.

This clonotype turned up a few times. The rearrangement joins TRBV7-3 to TRBJ2-3; D is unresolved. Between the trimmed V and J ends, which lost 5 bases and 3 bases, there was a span of 9 bases. The length of the CDR3 is 13 residues. Germline values: CDR1 SGHTA, CDR2 FQGTGA. As DNA, the CDR3 is TGTGCCAGCAGCACCTTTGGGACAGATACGCAGTATTTT. It yields the protein CASSTFGTDTQYF.

The count of this clonotype is one. The gene calls are TRBV20-1 and TRBJ2-5; TRBD1 is a possible D gene (6 bases). Trimming stripped 1 base from V and 4 bases from J, with 13 bases between. The germline V gene encodes CDR1 DFQATT and CDR2 SNEGSKA (reference sequence). The CDR3 loop spans 14 amino acids. CDR3 amino acids: CSARVGAGAETQYF. DNA for the CDR3: TGCAGTGCTAGAGTAGGGGCAGGGGCAGAGACCCAGTACTTC.

V gene TRBV6-6 combines with J gene TRBJ2-1, with D possibly matching TRBD1 (5 bases). V was trimmed by 6 bases and J by 6 bases, leaving 21 bases between them. Germline V lookup: CDR1 MNHNY, CDR2 SVGAGI (reference sequence). The CDR3 sequence is 16 residues long. Written as DNA, the CDR3 is TGTGCCAGCAGACCTCCCCGGGTACAGGCTGTCAATGAGCAGTTCTTC. It specifies CASRPPRVQAVNEQFF.

This clonotype is a singleton in its sample. The V call is TRBV20-1, the J call TRBJ2-1; D might be TRBD2 (5 bases). CDR3 length equals 13 residues. Trimming left V 0 bases short and J 7 bases short, with 10 bases between. Looked up from germline, CDR1 is DFQATT and CDR2 is SNEGSKA (reference sequence). In nucleotides, the CDR3 is TGCAGTGCTAGAGATCCCGGGAAAAATGAGCAGTTCTTC. Translating gives CSARDPGKNEQFF.

The V call is TRBV27, the J call TRBJ2-1; the match to TRBD1 covers 10 bases. Germline V gene sequence: CDR1 MNHEY, CDR2 SMNVEV (reference sequence). Trimming took 6 bases from V and 6 from J; bases not matched to a gene: 5. The CDR3 consists of 14 residues. The CDR3 region has the DNA TGTGCCAGCAGATGGACAGGGGGGGCCAATGAGCAGTTCTTC. Translation: CASRWTGGANEQFF.

The rearrangement uses TRBV7-2 and TRBJ2-7; D ambiguous. V gave up 5 bases and J gave up 2 bases, with 10 bases separating them. The CDR3 is made up of 13 amino acids. Germline CDR1 and CDR2: SGHTA and FQGNSA. CDR3 region: CASSAPATYEQYF. CDR3 in DNA: TGTGCCAGCAGCGCCCCGGCCACCTACGAGCAGTACTTC. Variable domain in full (rest from reference TRBV7-2 and TRBJ2-7): GAGVSQSPSNKVTEKGKDVELRCDPISGHTALYWYRQSLGQGLEFLIYFQGNSAPDKSGLPSDRFSAERTGGSVSTLTIQRTQQEDSAVYLCASSAPATYEQYFGPGTRLTVT.

The genes are TRBV2 and TRBJ2-7; D call uncertain. TRBJ2-4 explains the end of the DNA better; the J call may be wrong. From germline, CDR1 is SNHLY and CDR2 FYNNEI. The CDR3 totals 12 residues. The CDR3 spells CASKVGSNIQYF. CDR3 nucleotide sequence: TGTGCCAGCAAAGTAGGGTCAAACATTCAGTACTTC.

The sample holds a few counts of this clonotype. The chain has TRBV4-1 and TRBJ2-7; 14 bases are shared with TRBD2. CDR3 length equals 14 residues. V trimming: 8 bases; J trimming: 6 bases; junction bases outside the gene matches: 6. Germline V lookup: CDR1 MGHRA, CDR2 YSYEKL. The CDR3 here is CASAAGLAGVEQYF. CDR3 coding DNA: TGCGCCAGCGCCGCGGGACTAGCGGGAGTCGAGCAGTACTTC.

This clonotype turned up a few times. The chain combines TRBV10-3 with TRBJ1-6; the D gene is possibly TRBD1 (6 bases). This CDR3 contains 15 residues. CDR1 is ENHRY and CDR2 is SYGVKD in the germline V gene. V was trimmed by 8 bases and J by 0 bases, leaving 11 bases between them. The CDR3 DNA reads TGTGCCATCGCGACAGGAAGCTCCTATAATTCACCCCTCCACTTT. This encodes CAIATGSSYNSPLHF.

The chain couples TRBV20-1 to TRBJ2-7; no definite D call. The CDR3 length is 14 residues. Germline CDR1 is DFQATT and CDR2 is SNEGSKA (reference sequence). V was clipped by 5 bases and J by 0 bases, with 14 bases between them. CDR3 amino acids: CSASTPKSSYEQYF. The DNA for the CDR3 is TGCAGTGCTTCGACGCCGAAAAGCTCCTACGAGCAGTACTTC.

The chain has TRBV20-1 and TRBJ1-2; 8 bases fit TRBD1. Germline trimming cut 2 bases from V and 4 bases from J; bases unmatched to any gene: 9. In germline, CDR1 is DFQATT, CDR2 SNEGSKA (reference sequence). This CDR3 is 15 amino acids long. CDR3 coding DNA: TGCAGTGCTAGACGAGGGACAGGTGGATTCTATGGCTACACCTTC. The encoded protein is CSARRGTGGFYGYTF.

The chain combines TRBV20-1 with TRBJ1-1; D is ambiguous. This CDR3 is built from 13 residues. The V gene lost 0 bases and the J gene lost 5 bases, with 10 bases spanning the gap. Per the germline V gene, CDR1 is DFQATT and CDR2 is SNEGSKA (reference sequence). CDR3 DNA sequence: TGCAGTGCTAGAGATTCGAGACGTACTGAAGCTTTCTTT. It encodes CSARDSRRTEAFF.